Here is one T cell receptor (beta chain) with its context. What it binds is not known. Researchers amplified the TCR beta CDR3 regions from RNA transcripts. First-round RT-PCR of the TCR CDR3 relied on the HTBI primer set. From the multiplex PCR reads, TCRdb called clonotypes with MiXCR, one entry per CDR3 protein. Of some 98,000 distinct CDR3 sequences in the sample, roughly 40% are singletons; the top ten hold 9.5% to 13%. The record originates from a study of T cells in Graves' hyperthyroidism and ophthalmopathy. Overall study results and limits: Progression to ophthalmopathy was predicted a median of 6.5 months early. In the analysis, a 13 V-J model separated ophthalmopathy from stable hyperthyroidism.

CDR3 size: 13 residues. V dropped 0 bases and J dropped 0 bases, with 2 bases sitting between them. The V gene's germline CDR1 is SGHRS and CDR2 YFSETQ. The diagnoses drew upon clinical symptoms, serum thyroxine and TRAb, thyroid ultrasound and orbital computed tomography. V gene TRBV5-1 combines with J gene TRBJ2-3; D gene uncertain. This sequence was found in a woman in her thirties with Graves' hyperthyroidism. Sequenced: peripheral blood or thyroid tissue (not recorded which). This chain's CDR3 is CASSLVSTDTQYF. The CDR3 region has the DNA TGCGCCAGCAGCTTGGTGAGCACAGATACGCAGTATTTT.